A selection of T cell receptor beta chains follows, all from one sample in a study of blood T cell repertoires in COVID-19. Sequencing used immunoSEQ multiplex PCR; TCRdb keeps in-frame clones, though not all of them. The sample gives about 270,000 clones, just under 85% of which show up once; around 4% is in the top ten. The sequenced sample was peripheral blood. These receptors originate from a woman aged 50 to 60 with active or convalescent COVID-19. CDR3s include the opening cysteine and the closing phenylalanine or tryptophan. Fields, in order: J gene, V gene, clone size, D gene, CDR3 DNA, CDR3 protein. D genes are given only for firm matches. A row's size may be missing; if present it is once, few, many or a size class.

J gene: TRBJ2-7
V gene: TRBV27
clone size: few
D gene: NA
CDR3 DNA: TGTGCCAGCAGTCTCCGACAGCCTCTCTACGAGCAGTACTTC
CDR3 protein: CASSLRQPLYEQYF

J gene: TRBJ2-5
V gene: TRBV5-4
clone size: NA
D gene: TRBD2
CDR3 DNA: TGTGCCAGCAGCACCAAACTAGCGGGAGGGCTGGAGACCCAGTACTTC
CDR3 protein: CASSTKLAGGLETQYF

J gene: TRBJ1-2
V gene: TRBV20-1
clone size: NA
D gene: NA
CDR3 DNA: TGCAGTGCTAGTACGGACACAACTAACTATGGCTACACCTTC
CDR3 protein: CSASTDTTNYGYTF

J gene: TRBJ2-7
V gene: TRBV5-4
clone size: once
D gene: TRBD1
CDR3 DNA: TGTGCCAGCAGCTTGTCCGGGACAGTGTCCCACGAGCAGTACTTC
CDR3 protein: CASSLSGTVSHEQYF

J gene: TRBJ2-7
V gene: TRBV2
clone size: NA
D gene: NA
CDR3 DNA: TGTGCCAGCAGGGCCGGGGGAGCCTACGAGCAGTACTTC
CDR3 protein: CASRAGGAYEQYF

J gene: TRBJ1-3
V gene: TRBV2
clone size: NA
D gene: NA
CDR3 DNA: TGTGCCAGCAGTGAATTAGCTTTATATGGAAACACCATATATTTT
CDR3 protein: CASSELALYGNTIYF

J gene: TRBJ1-2
V gene: TRBV27
clone size: NA
D gene: TRBD1
CDR3 DNA: TGTGCCAGCAGCCGATCCGGGACAGGGTCAGGCTACACCTTC
CDR3 protein: CASSRSGTGSGYTF

J gene: TRBJ1-5
V gene: TRBV2
clone size: NA
D gene: NA
CDR3 DNA: TGTGCCAGCAGTGACGGGAGATATAGCAATCAGCCCCAGCATTTT
CDR3 protein: CASSDGRYSNQPQHF

J gene: TRBJ2-7
V gene: TRBV4-1
clone size: NA
D gene: NA
CDR3 DNA: TGCGCCAGCAGCCACCCCGAGGTGATCCCCGAGCAGTACTTC
CDR3 protein: CASSHPEVIPEQYF

J gene: TRBJ2-1
V gene: TRBV19
clone size: NA
D gene: NA
CDR3 DNA: TGTGCCAGTAGTATCCAGGATAACTCCTACAATGAGCAGTTCTTC
CDR3 protein: CASSIQDNSYNEQFF

J gene: TRBJ2-1
V gene: TRBV7-2
clone size: NA
D gene: TRBD2
CDR3 DNA: TGTGCCAGCAGCTTGCACCAACTTCTAGCGGGAGGGGGGGTGCAGTTCTTC
CDR3 protein: CASSLHQLLAGGGVQFF

J gene: TRBJ2-1
V gene: TRBV19
clone size: NA
D gene: TRBD2
CDR3 DNA: TGTGCCAGTAGCAACTGGGTCGGGAGAGGGAGGGACAATGAGCAGTTCTTC
CDR3 protein: CASSNWVGRGRDNEQFF

J gene: TRBJ1-5
V gene: TRBV19
clone size: NA
D gene: NA
CDR3 DNA: TGTGCCAGTAGTCCCCACGGCGGGGGGACCTATCAGAGCAATCAGCCCCAGCATTTT
CDR3 protein: CASSPHGGGTYQSNQPQHF

J gene: TRBJ2-2
V gene: TRBV7-7
clone size: NA
D gene: NA
CDR3 DNA: TGTGCCAGCAGCAGACTATCGGCCTTTACCGGGGAGCTGTTTTTT
CDR3 protein: CASSRLSAFTGELFF

J gene: TRBJ2-5
V gene: TRBV5-1
clone size: NA
D gene: NA
CDR3 DNA: TGCGCCAGCAGCTTGGGAGGAAACCAAGAGACCCAGTACTTC
CDR3 protein: CASSLGGNQETQYF

J gene: TRBJ2-2
V gene: TRBV10-3
clone size: once
D gene: TRBD2
CDR3 DNA: TGTGCCATCAGTGGGCTAGCGGGTAACACCGGGGAGCTGTTTTTT
CDR3 protein: CAISGLAGNTGELFF

J gene: TRBJ1-2
V gene: TRBV27
clone size: NA
D gene: NA
CDR3 DNA: TGTGCCAGCAGTTTATCCCTGGGGGCCTCCACCTTC
CDR3 protein: CASSLSLGASTF

J gene: TRBJ2-1
V gene: TRBV7-3
clone size: NA
D gene: TRBD2
CDR3 DNA: TGTGCCAGCAGCTTAGAATTCGGCGGGAGGAGTAATGAGCAGTTCTTC
CDR3 protein: CASSLEFGGRSNEQFF

J gene: TRBJ1-1
V gene: TRBV5-1
clone size: NA
D gene: TRBD1
CDR3 DNA: TGCGCCAGCAGTGGGACAGGGTTGAACACTGAAGCTTTCTTT
CDR3 protein: CASSGTGLNTEAFF

J gene: TRBJ2-3
V gene: TRBV28
clone size: once
D gene: TRBD2
CDR3 DNA: TGTGCCAGCAGCCTAGCGGGGTTCATGGATACGCAGTATTTT
CDR3 protein: CASSLAGFMDTQYF

J gene: TRBJ1-6
V gene: TRBV7-9
clone size: NA
D gene: TRBD1
CDR3 DNA: TGTGCCAGCAGCGCCGGGACAGGGGATAATTCACCCCTCCACTTT
CDR3 protein: CASSAGTGDNSPLHF

J gene: TRBJ2-3
V gene: TRBV14
clone size: NA
D gene: NA
CDR3 DNA: TGTGCCAGCAGCCCAGCGGAGGCGCGCACAGATACGCAGTATTTT
CDR3 protein: CASSPAEARTDTQYF

J gene: TRBJ2-1
V gene: TRBV7-2
clone size: NA
D gene: TRBD2
CDR3 DNA: TGTGCCAGCAGCCCCGGGACTAGCGGGAGTCGCAATGAGCAGTTCTTC
CDR3 protein: CASSPGTSGSRNEQFF